This TCR beta chain emerged from a study of PD-L1 blockade in urothelial cancer. As for the study in general: Males with bladder-origin urothelial cancer made up about 85% of the roughly 29 patients. Specimens of blood held a median count of approximately 150,000 T cells. General study findings and limits: Those with durable benefit had larger increases in tumor-associated blood clones at 3 weeks. Pretreatment peripheral blood TCR clonality that fell below the median predicted better survival among the patients studied.

This CDR3 contains 13 residues. Germline V CDR1 and CDR2: GTSNPN, SVGIG (reference sequence). Between the trimmed V and J ends, which lost 3 bases and 5 bases, there was a span of 13 bases. In its sample, this clone ranks as medium-sized (0.01 to 0.1%). Its antigen is undetermined. Method: immunoSEQ multiplex PCR; TCRdb's copy keeps in-frame clones and lacks some. This table holds 100,000 to 150,000 clones, about 84% found once. As to time point: peripheral blood 6 weeks after treatment start. The chain uses TRBV30 and TRBJ1-1, with TRBD1 as a possible D gene (6 bases). The clonotype originates from a man between 50 and 59 years old with urothelial cancer. Sequences were derived from PBMCs, sampled around atezolizumab (anti-PD-L1) treatment. The CDR3 DNA sequence: TGTGCCTGGAGATTAGGGGGATGGACTGAAGCTTTCTTT. It is translated as CAWRLGGWTEAFF.